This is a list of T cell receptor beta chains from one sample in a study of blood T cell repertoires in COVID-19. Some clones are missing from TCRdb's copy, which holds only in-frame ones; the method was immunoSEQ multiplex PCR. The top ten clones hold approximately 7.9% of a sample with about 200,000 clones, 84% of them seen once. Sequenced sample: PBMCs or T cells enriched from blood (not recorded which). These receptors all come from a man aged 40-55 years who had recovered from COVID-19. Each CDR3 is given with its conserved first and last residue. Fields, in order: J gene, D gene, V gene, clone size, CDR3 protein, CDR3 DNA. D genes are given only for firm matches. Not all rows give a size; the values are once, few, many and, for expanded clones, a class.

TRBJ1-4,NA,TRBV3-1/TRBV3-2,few,CASSLREGKLFF,TGTGCCAGCAGCCTGAGGGAGGGAAAACTGTTTTTT
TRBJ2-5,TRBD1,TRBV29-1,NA,CSAIQATGGGSQETQYF,TGCAGCGCAATACAAGCGACAGGGGGCGGCTCCCAAGAGACCCAGTACTTC
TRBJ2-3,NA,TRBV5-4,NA,CASSSADRPGTDTQYF,TGTGCCAGCAGCTCCGCCGACAGGCCCGGGACAGATACGCAGTATTTT
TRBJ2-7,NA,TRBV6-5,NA,CASSYSLTRPYEQYF,TGTGCCAGCAGTTACTCCCTGACTCGACCCTACGAGCAGTACTTC
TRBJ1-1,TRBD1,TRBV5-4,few,CATTDRRSMKNTEAFF,TGTGCCACTACGGACAGGCGTTCAATGAAGAACACTGAAGCTTTCTTT
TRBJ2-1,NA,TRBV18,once,CASSLLQGGSYNEQFF,TGTGCCAGCTCACTTCTTCAGGGGGGCTCCTACAATGAGCAGTTCTTC
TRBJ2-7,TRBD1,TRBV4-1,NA,CASSQTDRASYEQYF,TGCGCCAGCAGCCAGACTGACAGGGCATCCTACGAGCAGTACTTC
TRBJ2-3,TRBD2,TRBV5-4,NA,CASSLDPAGGADTQYF,TGTGCCAGCAGCTTGGATCCAGCGGGGGGGGCAGATACGCAGTATTTT
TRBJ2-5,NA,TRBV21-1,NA,CASRAFTGGHQETQYF,TGTGCCAGCAGGGCCTTCACAGGGGGACACCAAGAGACCCAGTACTTC
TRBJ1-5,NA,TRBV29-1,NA,CSVVKGEGQPQHF,TGCAGCGTTGTCAAGGGGGAAGGTCAGCCCCAGCATTTT
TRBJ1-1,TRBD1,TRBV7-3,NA,CASSNNQGAGTEAFF,TGTGCCAGCAGCAATAACCAGGGGGCGGGTACTGAAGCTTTCTTT
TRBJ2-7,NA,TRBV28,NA,CASSGGSSVVYEQYF,TGTGCCAGCAGTGGGGGGTCCTCGGTGGTCTACGAGCAGTACTTC
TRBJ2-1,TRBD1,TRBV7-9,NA,CASSLSVTGANEQFF,TGTGCCAGCAGCTTATCTGTCACAGGGGCAAATGAGCAGTTCTTC
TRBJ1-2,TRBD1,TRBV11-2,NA,CASSPTGTDDGYTF,TGTGCCAGCAGTCCCACCGGGACAGATGATGGCTACACCTTC
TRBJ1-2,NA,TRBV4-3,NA,CASSPSGNYGYTF,TGCGCCAGCAGCCCTTCAGGGAACTATGGCTACACCTTC
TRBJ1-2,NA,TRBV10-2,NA,CASSADGNYGYTF,TGCGCCAGCAGCGCCGACGGGAACTATGGCTACACCTTC
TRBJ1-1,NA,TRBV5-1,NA,CASSPRPPQDTEAFF,TGCGCCAGCAGCCCAAGGCCTCCCCAGGACACTGAAGCTTTCTTT
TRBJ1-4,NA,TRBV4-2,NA,CASSQELNEKLFF,TGTGCCAGCAGCCAAGAGCTAAATGAAAAACTGTTTTTT
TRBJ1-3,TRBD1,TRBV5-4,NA,CASSPGGRTGRSGNTIYF,TGTGCCAGCAGCCCCGGAGGTCGGACAGGTCGGTCTGGAAACACCATATATTTT
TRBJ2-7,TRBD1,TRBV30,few,CAWGQGPYEQYF,TGTGCCTGGGGACAGGGGCCCTACGAGCAGTACTTC
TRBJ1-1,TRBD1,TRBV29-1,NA,CSAVDRGETEAFF,TGCAGCGCCGTCGACAGGGGCGAGACTGAAGCTTTCTTT
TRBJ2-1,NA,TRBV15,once,CATSRDVAGGIGNEQFF,TGTGCCACCAGCAGAGATGTGGCAGGAGGTATAGGAAATGAGCAGTTCTTC
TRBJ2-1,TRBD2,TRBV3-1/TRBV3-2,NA,CASSQDRSGGHVNEQFF,TGTGCCAGCAGCCAAGATAGGAGCGGGGGGCACGTCAATGAGCAGTTCTTC
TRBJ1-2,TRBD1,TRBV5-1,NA,CASRQGQGNYGYTF,TGCGCCAGCAGACAGGGACAGGGGAACTATGGCTACACCTTC
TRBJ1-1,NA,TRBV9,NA,CASSVAGGEAFF,TGTGCCAGCAGCGTAGCTGGGGGGGAAGCTTTCTTT
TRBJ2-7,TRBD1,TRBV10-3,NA,CATGRQGGRMEQYF,TGTGCCACCGGAAGACAGGGGGGACGCATGGAGCAGTACTTC
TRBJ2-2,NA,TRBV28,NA,CASSLGLGNRVGGTGELFF,TGTGCCAGCAGTTTAGGACTCGGTAACAGGGTTGGGGGCACCGGGGAGCTGTTTTTT
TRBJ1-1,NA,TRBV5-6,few,CASSLPGDTEAFF,TGTGCCAGCAGCTTACCAGGGGACACTGAAGCTTTCTTT
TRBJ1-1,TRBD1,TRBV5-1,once,CASSVRTGGGTEAFF,TGCGCCAGCAGCGTAAGGACAGGGGGCGGCACTGAAGCTTTCTTT
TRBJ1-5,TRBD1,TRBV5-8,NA,CASSLDRGGNQPQHF,TGTGCCAGCAGCTTGGACAGGGGGGGGAATCAGCCCCAGCATTTT
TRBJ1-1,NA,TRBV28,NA,CASSLSAGVEAFF,TGTGCCAGCAGTTTATCGGCAGGGGTTGAAGCTTTCTTT
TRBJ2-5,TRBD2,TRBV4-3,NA,CAREPSGGPVETQYF,TGCGCCAGGGAACCTAGCGGGGGGCCGGTAGAGACCCAGTACTTC
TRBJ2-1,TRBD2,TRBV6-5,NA,CASSLLAGGSEVQFF,TGTGCCAGCAGTTTACTAGCGGGGGGGTCGGAGGTGCAGTTCTTC
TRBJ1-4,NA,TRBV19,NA,CASTRDSAREKLFF,TGTGCCAGTACTCGCGACAGCGCGAGGGAAAAACTGTTTTTT
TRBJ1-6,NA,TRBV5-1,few,CASSLTGSRNSPLHF,TGCGCCAGCAGCTTAACAGGCAGCCGGAATTCACCCCTCCACTTT
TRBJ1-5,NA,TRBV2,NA,CASRDDSSNQPQHF,TGTGCCAGCAGGGACGACAGTAGCAATCAGCCCCAGCATTTT
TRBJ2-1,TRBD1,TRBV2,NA,CASKERDRVKASYNEQFF,TGTGCCAGCAAGGAGAGGGACAGGGTTAAAGCCTCCTACAATGAGCAGTTCTTC
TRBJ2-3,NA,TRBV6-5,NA,CASSKERDTQYF,TGTGCCAGCAGTAAGGAGAGAGATACGCAGTATTTT
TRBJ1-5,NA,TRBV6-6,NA,CASTNSRVFSNQPQHF,TGTGCCAGCACCAACTCGCGGGTCTTCAGCAATCAGCCCCAGCATTTT
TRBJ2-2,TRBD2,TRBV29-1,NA,CSVRVSGAHTGELFF,TGCAGCGTTAGGGTTAGCGGGGCCCACACCGGGGAGCTGTTTTTT
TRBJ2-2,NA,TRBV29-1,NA,CSVEDLLVTGELFF,TGCAGCGTTGAAGATCTGCTAGTCACCGGGGAGCTGTTTTTT
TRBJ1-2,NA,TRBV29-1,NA,CSVADTDSLNYGYTF,TGCAGCGTTGCGGACACAGACTCGCTTAACTATGGCTACACCTTC
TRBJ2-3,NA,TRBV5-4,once,CASSHDIEPDTQYF,TGTGCCAGCAGCCATGACATTGAACCAGATACGCAGTATTTT
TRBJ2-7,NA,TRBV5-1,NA,CASSSTGGAFYEQYF,TGCGCCAGCAGCTCAACCGGAGGGGCGTTCTACGAGCAGTACTTC
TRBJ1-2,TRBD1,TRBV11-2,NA,CASRLGQGLNYGYTF,TGTGCCAGCAGATTAGGACAGGGACTTAACTATGGCTACACCTTC
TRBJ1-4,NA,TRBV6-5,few,CASRGGTHEKLFF,TGTGCCAGCAGGGGGGGGACTCATGAAAAACTGTTTTTT
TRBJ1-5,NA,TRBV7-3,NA,CASSLTGGGNQPQHF,TGTGCCAGCAGCTTGACAGGTGGTGGCAATCAGCCCCAGCATTTT
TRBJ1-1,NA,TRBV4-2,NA,CASSQAERTEAFF,TGTGCCAGCAGTCAAGCAGAGAGGACTGAAGCTTTCTTT
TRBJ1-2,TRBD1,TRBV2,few,CASNRGQGHFDGYTF,TGTGCCAGCAATAGGGGGCAGGGGCATTTTGATGGCTACACCTTC
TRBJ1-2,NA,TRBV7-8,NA,CASRSDLGSGYTF,TGTGCCAGCAGATCAGATTTGGGGAGCGGCTACACCTTC
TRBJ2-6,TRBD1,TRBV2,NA,CASSRDRAAGANVLTF,TGTGCCAGCAGTCGGGACAGGGCCGCTGGGGCCAACGTCCTGACTTTC
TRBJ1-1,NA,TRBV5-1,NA,CASSPRQRNTEAFF,TGCGCCAGCAGCCCTAGACAGAGGAACACTGAAGCTTTCTTT
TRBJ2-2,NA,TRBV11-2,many,CASSARYGQHTGELFF,TGTGCCAGCAGCGCCCGGTACGGACAGCACACCGGGGAGCTGTTTTTT
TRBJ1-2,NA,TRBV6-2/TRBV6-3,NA,CASSYSLRVGNYGYTF,TGTGCCAGCAGTTACTCGTTGCGGGTCGGCAACTATGGCTACACCTTC
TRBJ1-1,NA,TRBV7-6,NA,CASSLETEAFF,TGTGCCAGCAGCTTGGAGACTGAAGCTTTCTTT
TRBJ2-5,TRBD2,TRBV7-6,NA,CASSLGAGGSQETQYF,TGTGCCAGCAGCTTAGGAGCGGGGGGGTCTCAAGAGACCCAGTACTTC
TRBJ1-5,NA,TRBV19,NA,CASSAAGGVRNQPQHF,TGTGCCAGTAGTGCCGCCGGGGGGGTAAGGAATCAGCCCCAGCATTTT